This TCR beta chain was identified in a study of tumor-infiltrating lymphocytes in localized non-small cell lung cancer. Across the whole study: The cohort mixed smokers and never-smokers, several histologies, and some post-neoadjuvant-chemotherapy samples. Study-wide results and limits: Tumors had more T cell infiltration than uninvolved lung, per TCRbeta sequencing and CD3 counts.

TCRdb's copy holds only in-frame clones and misses some; the assay was immunoSEQ multiplex PCR. The profile shows some 30,000 clones, 70% to 90% of them singletons. Per the germline V gene, CDR1 is SGHTA and CDR2 is FQGNSA. CDR3 length: 14 residues. V was cut by 1 base and J by 3 bases, with 9 bases left in between. About this clone itself: The antigen is not known.

This TCR came from a human donor with non-small cell lung cancer. V gene TRBV7-2 combines with J gene TRBJ1-2; D gene uncertain. Sequencing used lung tumor tissue. The DNA for the CDR3 is TGTGCCAGCAGCTTAGAGGGTACCCACTATGGCTACACCTTC. Translation gives CASSLEGTHYGYTF. Filled out from reference TRBV7-2 and TRBJ1-2, the complete variable domain reads GAGVSQSPSNKVTEKGKDVELRCDPISGHTALYWYRQSLGQGLEFLIYFQGNSAPDKSGLPSDRFSAERTGGSVSTLTIQRTQQEDSAVYLCASSLEGTHYGYTFGSGTRLTVV.